A single T cell receptor beta chain is shown here with its context. The target antigen is unknown. This record belongs to a study of cytomegalovirus exposure and HLA in healthy donors. PCR used 60 Vbeta primers and 13 Jbeta primers. Assay: immunoSEQ multiplex PCR; the TCRdb copy retains only in-frame clones and omits some. The table has approximately 150,000 clones, approximately 80% seen once. Study-wide results and caveats: Most likely, a cluster of highly shared sequence variants arose as a sequencing artifact. A missense DCLRE1C variant was associated with V- and J-gene trimming of TCR beta chains in a later analysis, and an independent cohort replicated the association. TCR beta V segments were, for the most part, productive about 87% or about 30% of the time in an earlier analysis.

Donors showed nominal health when sampled, although they likely had unrecorded immune exposures. The CDR3 runs 13 residues. Unmatched junction bases numbered 5, after V lost 4 bases and J lost 2 bases. Germline lookup yields CDR1 SQVTM and CDR2 ANQGSEA. The TCR originated in a woman between 40 and 55 years old in good health and CMV-seronegative. The rearrangement joins TRBV29-1 to TRBJ2-7, with 7 bases identical to TRBD1. Sequenced: PBMCs. The CDR3 here is CSVVGQGAYEQYF. The CDR3 DNA is TGCAGCGTTGTAGGGCAGGGGGCCTACGAGCAGTACTTC.